This TCR beta chain was sequenced in a study of cytomegalovirus exposure and HLA in healthy donors. Study results and caveats: Researchers catalogued some 160 TCR beta chains as cytomegalovirus-associated. The records held CMV serostatus as the only immune exposure information. When analyzed later, the rates of TCR association showed variation by HLA locus, with DRB1 the most and HLA-C the fewest.

As for this clone: What it binds is unknown.

Germline V CDR1 and CDR2: SGHTA, FQGNSA. V shed 5 bases and J shed 4 bases, with 15 bases lying between them. The CDR3 is made up of 15 amino acids. PCR involved 60 Vbeta and 13 Jbeta primers. In the study's own analysis: Roughly 11 million shared chains were among the roughly 80 million unique TCR beta chains that a later analysis counted. Libraries were prepared by immunoSEQ multiplex PCR; TCRdb keeps only in-frame clonotypes and omits some of them. V, J and clone size derive from that table, while D and trimming were established from the DNA sequence. In the table there are about 120,000 clones, nearly 80% of which are singletons.

Material for sequencing was PBMCs. The receptor's source is a woman younger than 45 in good health and CMV-seropositive. This sequence joins TRBV7-2 and TRBJ2-1; tentatively, D is TRBD1 (6 bases). The CDR3 here is CASSAGVTHYNEQFF. CDR3 bases: TGTGCCAGCAGCGCAGGGGTAACCCATTACAATGAGCAGTTCTTC.